The rows below give T cell receptor beta chains drawn from one sample of a study of CD8 T cells in ankylosing spondylitis. From the 5' RACE reads, TCRdb called clonotypes with MiXCR, one entry per CDR3 protein. The top ten hold approximately 0.46% of the sample, which has some 840,000 distinct CDR3 sequences, 12% seen once. The sequenced sample was blood, either unsorted or a sorted T cell fraction (not recorded which). These receptors were collected from a male donor with ankylosing spondylitis. CDR3s include the opening cysteine and the closing phenylalanine or tryptophan. D genes are given only for firm matches. Size is omitted from some rows. Given values are once, few, many or a class for expanded clones.

v_gene: TRBV18
j_gene: TRBJ2-1
d_gene: -
abundance: many
CDR3nt: TGTGCCAGCTCACCCTTGACAGAAAAGGGTTACAATGAGCAGTTCTTC
CDR3aa: CASSPLTEKGYNEQFF

v_gene: TRBV5-1
j_gene: TRBJ2-5
d_gene: TRBD2
abundance: -
CDR3nt: TGCGCCAGCAGCTTCGGACTAGAAGAGACCCAGTACTTC
CDR3aa: CASSFGLEETQYF

v_gene: TRBV5-4
j_gene: TRBJ1-2
d_gene: -
abundance: -
CDR3nt: TGTGCCAGCAGTTGGGACACGACGAACTATGGCTACACCTTC
CDR3aa: CASSWDTTNYGYTF

v_gene: TRBV7-8
j_gene: TRBJ2-3
d_gene: TRBD2
abundance: -
CDR3nt: TGTGCCAGCATGGCTAGCGGGAGGGATACGCAGTATTTT
CDR3aa: CASMASGRDTQYF

v_gene: TRBV20-1
j_gene: TRBJ2-7
d_gene: -
abundance: once
CDR3nt: TGCAGTGCTTTCCGGGAAGGCGAGCAGTACTTC
CDR3aa: CSAFREGEQYF

v_gene: TRBV7-9
j_gene: TRBJ1-3
d_gene: -
abundance: -
CDR3nt: TGTGCCAGCAGCTTAAACCCCATATATTTT
CDR3aa: CASSLNPIYF

v_gene: TRBV6-1
j_gene: TRBJ1-5
d_gene: TRBD1
abundance: -
CDR3nt: TGTGCCAGCAGCGAGACAGGGAATAGCAATCAGCCCCAGCATTTT
CDR3aa: CASSETGNSNQPQHF

v_gene: TRBV10-3
j_gene: TRBJ2-3
d_gene: -
abundance: -
CDR3nt: TGTGCCATCTCTTCGGGAGATACGCAGTATTTT
CDR3aa: CAISSGDTQYF

v_gene: TRBV6-5
j_gene: TRBJ2-4
d_gene: -
abundance: -
CDR3nt: TGTGCCAGCAGTTCGCGGATAGCCAAAAACATTCAGTACTTC
CDR3aa: CASSSRIAKNIQYF

v_gene: TRBV20-1
j_gene: TRBJ2-7
d_gene: TRBD2
abundance: -
CDR3nt: TGCAGTGCTAGAGAACGGCTAGCGGGCCGCTACGAGCAGTACTTC
CDR3aa: CSARERLAGRYEQYF

v_gene: TRBV20-1
j_gene: TRBJ2-3
d_gene: -
abundance: few
CDR3nt: TGCAGTGCTACTAGATTGGCAGATACGCAGTATTTT
CDR3aa: CSATRLADTQYF

v_gene: TRBV7-2
j_gene: TRBJ2-7
d_gene: TRBD2
abundance: few
CDR3nt: TGTGCCAGCAGCTTAGTGGGTAGCGGGACCCCCTACGAGCAGTACTTC
CDR3aa: CASSLVGSGTPYEQYF